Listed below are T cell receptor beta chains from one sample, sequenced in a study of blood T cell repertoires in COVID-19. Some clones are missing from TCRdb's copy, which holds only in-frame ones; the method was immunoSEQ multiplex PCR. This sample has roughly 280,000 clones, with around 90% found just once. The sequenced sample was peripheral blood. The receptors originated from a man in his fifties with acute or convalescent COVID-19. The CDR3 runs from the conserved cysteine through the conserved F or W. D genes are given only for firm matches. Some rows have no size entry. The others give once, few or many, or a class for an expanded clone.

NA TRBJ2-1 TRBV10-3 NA TGTGCCATCGGGGAGGTAGCCTCCAATGAGCAGTTCTTC CAIGEVASNEQFF
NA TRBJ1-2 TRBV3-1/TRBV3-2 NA TGTGCCAGCAGCCAAGAGAGGGACATGTGGAACTATGGCTACACCTTC CASSQERDMWNYGYTF
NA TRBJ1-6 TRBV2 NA TGTGCCAGCAGTGAAGCGCAGGATTCACCCCTCCACTTT CASSEAQDSPLHF
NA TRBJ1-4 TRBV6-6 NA TGTGCCAGCAGTTACGAAGGCAGGCCGTTATGGAAACTGTTTTTT CASSYEGRPLWKLFF
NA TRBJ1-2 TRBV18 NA TGTGCCAGCTTGGGGCAGGGCGGCGGCTACACCTTC CASLGQGGGYTF
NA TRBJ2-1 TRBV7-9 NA TGTGCCAGCAGCCCTGGAGGGGACAATGAGCAGTTCTTC CASSPGGDNEQFF
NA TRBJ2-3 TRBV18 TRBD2 TGTGCCAGCTCTCCTCCGGAGAGCGGGGGAGATACGCAGTATTTT CASSPPESGGDTQYF
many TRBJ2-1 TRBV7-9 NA TGTGCCAGCAGGATGGACGGGGGAGGTCGGAATGAGCAGTTCTTC CASRMDGGGRNEQFF
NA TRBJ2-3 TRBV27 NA TGTGCCAGCAGTTTAAGGGCAGGGGATGTCACTAGCACAGATACGCAGTATTTT CASSLRAGDVTSTDTQYF
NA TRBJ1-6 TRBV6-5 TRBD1 TGTGCCAGTTCCCCAACCGGGACAGCGAATTCACCCCTCCACTTT CASSPTGTANSPLHF
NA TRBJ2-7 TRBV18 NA TGTGCCAGCTCACCCGCTGGTGGAGGGCTGTTGGGGGAGCAGTACTTC CASSPAGGGLLGEQYF
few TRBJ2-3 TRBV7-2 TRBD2 TGTGCCAGCAGCTTAGCTAGCGGGGGTGGTGCAGATACGCAGTATTTT CASSLASGGGADTQYF
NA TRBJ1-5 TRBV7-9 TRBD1 TGTGCCAGCAGCGCACCGGGACAGGGGTTAGGCCAGCCCCAGCATTTT CASSAPGQGLGQPQHF
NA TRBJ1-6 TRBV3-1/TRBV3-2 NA TGTGCCAGCAGCCAAATTCCCGGGGGAAGCAATTCACCCCTCCACTTT CASSQIPGGSNSPLHF
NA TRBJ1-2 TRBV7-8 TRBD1 TGTGCCAGCAGCTACGGACAGGTAACCACAGGCTACACCTTC CASSYGQVTTGYTF
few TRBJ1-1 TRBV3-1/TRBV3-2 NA TGTGCCAGCAGCCCGAGGACAGCGCCAATGAACACTGAAGCTTTCTTT CASSPRTAPMNTEAFF
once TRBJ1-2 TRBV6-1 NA TGTGCCAGCAGTGAGCCCCGTGGAAGGGGCAAATCTAACTATGGCTACACCTTC CASSEPRGRGKSNYGYTF
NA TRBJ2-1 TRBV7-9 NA TGTGCCAGCAGCTTAGTTGGCTATGAGCAGTTCTTC CASSLVGYEQFF
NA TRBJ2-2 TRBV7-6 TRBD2 TGTGCCAGCAGCCGAGGGAGCGGGACGAACACCGGGGAGCTGTTTTTT CASSRGSGTNTGELFF
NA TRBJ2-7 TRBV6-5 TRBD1 TGTGCCAGCAGTTTAACGGGACAGGGTGGATACGAGCAGTACTTC CASSLTGQGGYEQYF
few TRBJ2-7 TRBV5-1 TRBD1 TGCGCCAGCAGGTCCCGGACAGGGCACGGGGAGCAGTACTTC CASRSRTGHGEQYF
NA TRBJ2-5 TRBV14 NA TGTGCCAGCAGCCAACTAGGCGGCGGAGAGACCCAGTACTTC CASSQLGGGETQYF
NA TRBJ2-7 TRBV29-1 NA TGCAGCGTTGTATTAACAGACTCCTACGAGCAGTACTTC CSVVLTDSYEQYF
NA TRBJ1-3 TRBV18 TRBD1 TGTGCCAGCTCACCAGACAGGGGAACTGGAAACACCATATATTTT CASSPDRGTGNTIYF
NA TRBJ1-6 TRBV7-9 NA TGTGCCAGCAGCTTTGGCGGCGTAACCTCACCCCTCCACTTT CASSFGGVTSPLHF
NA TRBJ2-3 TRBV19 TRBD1 TGTGCCAGCCGACAGGGGGAAAGCACAGATACGCAGTATTTT CASRQGESTDTQYF
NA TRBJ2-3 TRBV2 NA TGTGCCAGCAGTGAGGGCGACCCCACTAGCACAGATACGCAGTATTTT CASSEGDPTSTDTQYF
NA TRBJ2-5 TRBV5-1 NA TGCGCCAGCAGCTTGGAACAGGCTGGCGGAAGGGCCCAGTACTTC CASSLEQAGGRAQYF